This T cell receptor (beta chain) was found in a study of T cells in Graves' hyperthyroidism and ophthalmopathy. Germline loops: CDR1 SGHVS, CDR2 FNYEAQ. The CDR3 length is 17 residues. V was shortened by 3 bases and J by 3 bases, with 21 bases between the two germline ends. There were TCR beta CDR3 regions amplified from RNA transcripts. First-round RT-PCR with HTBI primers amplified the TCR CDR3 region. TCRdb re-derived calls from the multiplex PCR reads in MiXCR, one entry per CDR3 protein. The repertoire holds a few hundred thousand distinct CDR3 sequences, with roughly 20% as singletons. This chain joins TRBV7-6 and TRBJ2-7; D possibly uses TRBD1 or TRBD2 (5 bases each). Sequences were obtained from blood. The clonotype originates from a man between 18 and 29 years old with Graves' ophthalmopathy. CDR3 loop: CASSLGDGTSGNYEQYF. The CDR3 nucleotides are TGTGCCAGCAGCTTGGGGGACGGGACGTCGGGGAACTACGAGCAGTACTTC.